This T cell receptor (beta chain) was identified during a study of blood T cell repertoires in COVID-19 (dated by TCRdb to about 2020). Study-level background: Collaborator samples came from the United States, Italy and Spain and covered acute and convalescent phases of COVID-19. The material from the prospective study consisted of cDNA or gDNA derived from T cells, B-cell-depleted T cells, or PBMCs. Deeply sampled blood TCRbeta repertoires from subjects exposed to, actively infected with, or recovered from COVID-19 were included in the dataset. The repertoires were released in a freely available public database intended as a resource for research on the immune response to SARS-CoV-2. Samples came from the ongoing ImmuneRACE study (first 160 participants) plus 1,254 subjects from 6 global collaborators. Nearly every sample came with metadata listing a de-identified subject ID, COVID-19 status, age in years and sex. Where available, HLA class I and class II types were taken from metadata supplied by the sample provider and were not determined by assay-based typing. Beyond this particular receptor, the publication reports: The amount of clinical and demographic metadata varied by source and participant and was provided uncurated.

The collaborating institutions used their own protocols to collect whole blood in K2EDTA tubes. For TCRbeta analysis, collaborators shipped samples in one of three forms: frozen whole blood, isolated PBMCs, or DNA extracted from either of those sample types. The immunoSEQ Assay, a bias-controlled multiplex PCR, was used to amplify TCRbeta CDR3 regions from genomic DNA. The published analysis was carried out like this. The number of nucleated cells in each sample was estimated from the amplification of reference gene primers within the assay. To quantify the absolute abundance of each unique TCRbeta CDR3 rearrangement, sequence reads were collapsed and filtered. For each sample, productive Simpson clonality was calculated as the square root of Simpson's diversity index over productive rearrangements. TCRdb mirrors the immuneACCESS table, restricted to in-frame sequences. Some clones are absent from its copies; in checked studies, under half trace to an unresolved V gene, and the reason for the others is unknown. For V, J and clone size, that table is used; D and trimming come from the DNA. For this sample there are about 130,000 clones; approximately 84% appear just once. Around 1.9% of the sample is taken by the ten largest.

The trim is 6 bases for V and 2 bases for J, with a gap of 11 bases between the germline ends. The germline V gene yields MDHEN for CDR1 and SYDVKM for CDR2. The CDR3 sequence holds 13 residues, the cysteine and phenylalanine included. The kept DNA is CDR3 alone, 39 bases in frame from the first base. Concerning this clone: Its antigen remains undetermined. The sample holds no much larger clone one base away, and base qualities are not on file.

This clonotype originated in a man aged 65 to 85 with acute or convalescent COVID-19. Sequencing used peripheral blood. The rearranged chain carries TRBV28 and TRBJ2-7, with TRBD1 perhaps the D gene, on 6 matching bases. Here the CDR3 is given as CASRGTSTYEQYF. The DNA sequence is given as TGTGCCAGCAGGGGGACATCTACCTACGAGCAGTACTTC. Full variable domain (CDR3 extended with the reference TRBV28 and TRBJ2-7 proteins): DVKVTQSSRYLVKRTGEKVFLECVQDMDHENMFWYRQDPGLGLRLIYFSYDVKMKEKGDIPEGYSVSREKKERFSLILESASTNQTSMYLCASRGTSTYEQYFGPGTRLTVT.